The rows below give T cell receptor beta chains drawn from one sample of a study of blood T cell repertoires in COVID-19. The protocol was immunoSEQ multiplex PCR, while the TCRdb copy is restricted to in-frame clones and leaves out a portion. The profile shows over 85,000 clones, more than 85% of them singletons. The sample comprised peripheral blood. Receptor source: a man between 18 and 29 years old with acute or convalescent COVID-19. Both conserved end residues are part of each CDR3. D genes are given only for firm matches. Clone size is given for some rows only: seen once, a few or many times, or a class if the clone is expanded.

d_gene,v_gene,j_gene,abundance,CDR3aa,CDR3nt
TRBD1,TRBV3-1/TRBV3-2,TRBJ1-3,-,CASSPGQGAGNTIYF,TGTGCCAGCAGCCCCGGACAGGGGGCTGGAAACACCATATATTTT
-,TRBV24-1,TRBJ2-2,once,CATSDPLQGELFF,TGTGCCACCAGTGATCCACTTCAAGGGGAGCTGTTTTTT
-,TRBV7-4,TRBJ2-5,-,CASSSSQLAGYQETQYF,TGTGCCAGCAGCTCAAGCCAATTAGCAGGGTACCAAGAGACCCAGTACTTC
TRBD1,TRBV6-5,TRBJ2-5,-,CASIHRTGLVVAQYF,TGTGCCAGCATCCACCGGACAGGCCTCGTTGTGGCCCAGTACTTC
-,TRBV19,TRBJ2-7,-,CASSIEGVGLNSYEQYF,TGTGCCAGTAGTATCGAAGGGGTGGGCCTCAACTCCTACGAGCAGTACTTC
-,TRBV7-2,TRBJ1-5,once,CASSSSWQGQPQHF,TGTGCCAGCAGTTCCTCGTGGCAGGGTCAGCCCCAGCATTTT
-,TRBV6-5,TRBJ1-6,few,CASSRTGNSPLHF,TGTGCCAGCAGCCGCACAGGGAATTCACCCCTCCACTTT
TRBD1,TRBV10-3,TRBJ1-1,-,CAISGTGGSNTEAFF,TGTGCCATCAGTGGGACAGGGGGCTCGAACACTGAAGCTTTCTTT
-,TRBV14,TRBJ1-1,-,CASSQDGIVEAMNTEAFF,TGTGCCAGCAGCCAAGATGGTATTGTAGAGGCTATGAACACTGAAGCTTTCTTT
-,TRBV10-3,TRBJ2-3,-,CAISESGNTQYF,TGTGCCATCAGTGAATCGGGGAATACGCAGTATTTT
TRBD1,TRBV18,TRBJ1-1,-,CASSTTGGIAEAFF,TGTGCCAGCTCAACAACAGGGGGAATCGCTGAAGCTTTCTTT
-,TRBV4-1,TRBJ1-5,-,CASSQDSVNQPQHF,TGCGCCAGCAGCCAAGATAGCGTCAATCAGCCCCAGCATTTT
-,TRBV19,TRBJ2-1,-,CASSIVRGSYNEQFF,TGTGCCAGTAGTATAGTACGGGGATCCTACAATGAGCAGTTCTTC
-,TRBV7-9,TRBJ2-7,-,CASSLPQTDSYEQYF,TGTGCCAGCAGCTTACCTCAGACTGACAGCTACGAGCAGTACTTC
-,TRBV18,TRBJ1-1,-,CASSTGNTEAFF,TGTGCCAGCTCGACAGGGAACACTGAAGCTTTCTTT
TRBD2,TRBV15,TRBJ2-1,-,CATSRETSGNSYNEQFF,TGTGCCACCAGCAGAGAGACTAGCGGGAACTCCTACAATGAGCAGTTCTTC
TRBD1,TRBV7-8,TRBJ1-3,-,CASRRDRGLGNTIYF,TGTGCCAGCAGGCGGGACAGGGGGCTTGGAAACACCATATATTTT
TRBD1,TRBV5-8,TRBJ1-3,-,CASSLGLSQGASGNTIYF,TGTGCCAGCAGCTTGGGTCTTTCGCAGGGGGCGAGTGGAAACACCATATATTTT
-,TRBV7-2,TRBJ2-5,-,CASSLDELRRTQYF,TGTGCCAGCAGCTTAGATGAGCTGCGGAGGACCCAGTACTTC
TRBD2,TRBV7-6,TRBJ2-1,few,CASSLEVWGGPYNEQFF,TGTGCCAGCAGCTTAGAGGTGTGGGGGGGACCATACAATGAGCAGTTCTTC
-,TRBV19,TRBJ1-1,once,CASRERNTEAFF,TGTGCCAGTAGGGAGAGGAACACTGAAGCTTTCTTT
TRBD1,TRBV9,TRBJ1-1,-,CASSVTGGMNTEAFF,TGTGCCAGCAGCGTCACAGGGGGAATGAACACTGAAGCTTTCTTT
-,TRBV29-1,TRBJ2-1,-,CSAQVDEQFF,TGCAGCGCACAGGTCGATGAGCAGTTCTTC
-,TRBV5-6,TRBJ2-1,-,CASSPPGPFGGNEQFF,TGTGCCAGCAGCCCCCCTGGGCCTTTCGGGGGCAATGAGCAGTTCTTC
-,TRBV5-5,TRBJ1-1,-,CASSLAAGAMNTEAFF,TGTGCCAGCAGCTTAGCGGCAGGGGCCATGAACACTGAAGCTTTCTTT
TRBD1,TRBV19,TRBJ1-3,-,CASTLTGANTIYF,TGTGCCAGTACCCTGACAGGGGCGAACACCATATATTTT
TRBD1,TRBV19,TRBJ1-1,few,CASSPGQGHTEAFF,TGTGCCAGTAGTCCTGGACAGGGTCACACTGAAGCTTTCTTT
TRBD2,TRBV5-1,TRBJ2-1,-,CASRSGLANEQFF,TGCGCCAGCAGATCCGGACTAGCAAATGAGCAGTTCTTC
-,TRBV19,TRBJ1-1,-,CASSIVYGEAFF,TGTGCCAGTAGTATCGTATACGGTGAAGCTTTCTTT